This T cell receptor beta chain is drawn from a study of blood T cell repertoires in COVID-19. About the study: T cells, B-cell-depleted T cells, or PBMCs provided the cDNA or gDNA that served as material.

The CDR3 has 12 amino acids. The germline V and J ends were trimmed by 5 bases and 5 bases, with 6 bases remaining between them. Germline V CDR1 and CDR2: WNHNN, SYGVQD (reference sequence). The method was immunoSEQ multiplex PCR; TCRdb's version includes in-frame clones alone and lacks a portion of them. The data show 30,000 or so clones, 88% seen once. This TCR was recovered from a man aged 55 to 70 with COVID-19, enrolled during active disease. This rearrangement joins TRBV10-1 to TRBJ2-2; no definite D call. The source material was peripheral blood. CDR3 DNA: TGCGCCAGCAGTCAAACTACCGGGGAGCTGTTTTTT. Residues: CASSQTTGELFF.